The 9 T cell receptor beta chains in this list originate from one sample, sequenced in a study of shared clonotypes between healthy human individuals. Repertoires were generated with immunoSEQ multiplex PCR, while TCRdb's copy carries only in-frame clones and drops some. This sample carries over a million clones, approximately 98.5% of them seen once, and the ten largest clones take about 0.4%. The specimen was naive CD4+ T cells sorted from blood. Subset specified: CD45RA+ positively selected. The receptor set was obtained from a man younger than 40 in good health.

This chain links TRBV6-4 with TRBJ1-2; D perhaps matches TRBD1 (5 bases). V was trimmed by 6 bases and J by 5 bases, leaving 13 bases between them. Germline values: CDR1 MRHNA, CDR2 SNTAGT. The CDR3 is made up of 13 amino acids. The CDR3 sequence is CASRPGGEYGYTF. CDR3 bases: TGTGCCAGCAGACCGGGGGGGGAGTATGGCTACACCTTC.

The count of this clone is one. V usage is TRBV27 and J usage is TRBJ2-7; 9 bases agree with TRBD1. Germline CDR1 is MNHEY and CDR2 is SMNVEV (reference sequence). The CDR3 spans 14 residues. V lost 5 bases and J lost 5; bases outside the gene matches: 7. The CDR3 nucleotides read TGTGCCAGCAGTCCAACAGGGGGCGGAGACGAGCAGTACTTC. Translating gives CASSPTGGGDEQYF.

The chain combines TRBV5-1 with TRBJ2-1; TRBD2 aligns across 12 bases. The germline V gene encodes CDR1 SGHRS and CDR2 YFSETQ. Trimming took 3 bases from V and 9 from J; bases not matched to a gene: 7. The CDR3 spans 15 residues. CDR3 DNA: TGCGCCAGCAGCTCGGGACTAGCGGGTCCCGGTGAGCAGTTCTTC. Its translation: CASSSGLAGPGEQFF.

This chain links TRBV10-2 with TRBJ1-2; D is undetermined. V lost 8 bases and J 6 bases, leaving 22 bases between the germline ends. Germline values: CDR1 WSHSY, CDR2 SAAADI. The CDR3 length is 15 residues. The CDR3 DNA reads TGCGCCAGCGCCGAGGGTCGGGTAGGACTGAATGGCTACACCTTC. Translation gives CASAEGRVGLNGYTF.

The chain links TRBV28 to TRBJ2-7; 11 nucleotides match TRBD2. CDR1 is MDHEN, CDR2 SYDVKM, per germline. V dropped 2 bases and J dropped 4; count of bases not matched to a gene: 13. CDR3 size: 18 residues. This CDR3 is CASSLPLASGRRDYEQYF. CDR3 DNA sequence: TGTGCCAGCAGTTTACCCCTGGCTAGCGGGAGGCGGGATTACGAGCAGTACTTC.

Here the CDR3 DNA reads TGTGCCAGCAGCTTAGGGGGGGTGATGCTCGCGAACACCGGGGAGCTGTTTTTT. It is translated as CASSLGGVMLANTGELFF. V gene TRBV11-2 combines with J gene TRBJ2-2; possibly TRBD2 for D (6 bases). V dropped 1 base and J dropped 0 bases, with 15 bases sitting between them. The CDR3 consists of 18 residues. CDR1 is SGHAT, CDR2 FQNNGV, per germline.

The gene calls are TRBV9 and TRBJ2-1; D not certain. The V gene's germline CDR1 is SGDLS and CDR2 YYNGEE. Trimming shortened V by 4 bases and J by 0 bases, and 14 bases separated the two germline ends. This CDR3 region has 16 residues. The CDR3 here is CASSLRRESSYNEQFF. The CDR3 bases are TGTGCCAGCAGCCTCCGGAGAGAGAGCTCCTACAATGAGCAGTTCTTC.

The genes are TRBV12-5 and TRBJ2-1; D gene ambiguous. The CDR3 is 15 amino acids. Germline values: CDR1 LGHNT, CDR2 FRNRAP. V was clipped by 3 bases and J by 0 bases, with 9 bases between them. CDR3 nucleotides: TGTGCTAGTGGTTTAACCCCTAGCTCCTACAATGAGCAGTTCTTC. This codes for CASGLTPSSYNEQFF.

The J gene is TRBJ2-1, the V gene TRBV7-9, with unresolved D. Trimming removed 4 bases from V and 8 bases from J, with 6 bases in between. Germline V gives CDR1 SEHNR, CDR2 FQNEAQ (reference sequence). The CDR3 totals 11 residues. The chain's CDR3 is CASSSLDEQFF. As DNA, the CDR3 is TGTGCCAGCAGCTCCTTGGATGAGCAGTTCTTC.